The present entry profiles one T cell receptor (beta chain) with its context. In the original processing: Reference gene primer amplification in the assay estimated nucleated cell counts. The protocol was immunoSEQ multiplex PCR, while the TCRdb copy is restricted to in-frame clones and leaves out a portion. That table supplies the V and J calls and clone size; D and trimming were determined from the DNA. The repertoire consists of more than 250,000 clones, with approximately 89% occurring once and the leading ten covering over 4%. Two negative PCRs, clearance, or symptom resolution characterized the recovered Cohort 3 donors. This sample stems from a study of blood T cell repertoires in COVID-19. Looking at the study overall: Acute-phase and convalescent COVID-19 samples originated in the United States, Italy and Spain. The analysed material was cDNA or gDNA that came from T cells, B-cell-depleted T cells, or PBMCs.

Germline V lookup: CDR1 SNHLY, CDR2 FYNNEI. The CDR3 loop spans 15 amino acids. V shed 3 bases and J shed 3 bases, with 12 bases lying between them. The clonotype originates from a woman aged 25 to 39 who had recovered from COVID-19. The rearrangement uses TRBV2 and TRBJ1-5, with D possibly TRBD1 on 5 matching bases. The sample consisted of PBMCs or T cells enriched from blood (not recorded which). The CDR3 here is CASSDHDRSNQPQHF. CDR3 nucleotides: TGTGCCAGCAGTGATCATGACAGATCCAATCAGCCCCAGCATTTT.